Shown below are 18 T cell receptor beta chains from a single sample sequenced in a study of blood T cell repertoires in COVID-19. Assay used: immunoSEQ multiplex PCR; TCRdb lists only in-frame clones, some missing. The data show some 87,000 clones, approximately 92% seen once. Specimen: peripheral blood. These receptors came from a woman aged 55 to 70 with active COVID-19.

The chain combines TRBV2 with TRBJ2-1, with D perhaps matching TRBD1 (6 bases). This CDR3 is 13 amino acids long. Trimming shortened V by 7 bases and J by 6 bases, and 13 bases separated the two germline ends. The germline gives CDR1 SNHLY, CDR2 FYNNEI. Here the CDR3 reads CASNQIQGNEQFF. The CDR3, as DNA: TGTGCCAGCAACCAAATACAGGGCAATGAGCAGTTCTTC.

J is TRBJ1-1 and V is TRBV9, with 7 bases fitting TRBD1. V trimming: 3 bases; J trimming: 0 bases; junction bases outside the gene matches: 5. The CDR3 consists of 15 residues. Looked up from germline, CDR1 is SGDLS and CDR2 is YYNGEE. The CDR3 coding sequence is TGTGCCAGCAGCGACCGGGACAGTATGAACACTGAAGCTTTCTTT. It yields the protein CASSDRDSMNTEAFF.

The V and J genes are TRBV19 and TRBJ2-1, with 11 positions matching TRBD2. The CDR3 consists of 15 residues. The V and J ends lost 4 bases and 7 bases, in that order; junction bases with no gene match: 6. Germline V CDR1 and CDR2: LNHDA, SQIVND (reference sequence). CDR3 loop: CASSTTSGRGNEQFF. The CDR3 nucleotides read TGTGCCAGTAGTACAACTAGCGGGAGAGGGAATGAGCAGTTCTTC.

The genes are TRBV5-8 and TRBJ2-7, with 8 bases matching TRBD1. Germline trimming cut 4 bases from V and 0 bases from J; bases unmatched to any gene: 9. The CDR3 loop spans 16 amino acids. Germline assignment: CDR1 SGHTS and CDR2 YDEGEE. The CDR3 region is CASSDRDRWPSYEQYF. Here the CDR3 DNA reads TGTGCCAGCAGCGACCGGGACAGGTGGCCCTCCTACGAGCAGTACTTC.

The J gene is TRBJ1-1, the V gene TRBV28, with 8 bases aligning to TRBD1. Trimming at V came to 7 bases and at J to 1 base, leaving 8 bases not matched to a gene. There are 15 residues in the CDR3. CDR1 is MDHEN, CDR2 SYDVKM, per germline. The CDR3 coding sequence is TGTGCCAGCACTAGGACCGGACAGGGGAACACTGAAGCTTTCTTT. Translated, it gives CASTRTGQGNTEAFF.

The chain is built from TRBV15 and TRBJ1-3; weak D call: TRBD1 (5 bases). Between the trimmed V and J ends, which lost 0 bases and 0 bases, there was a span of 15 bases. Germline CDR1 reads LNHNV; CDR2 reads YYDKDF (reference sequence). This CDR3 is 18 amino acids long. In DNA form, the CDR3 reads TGTGCCACCAGCAGAGATCTCGGCCAGGGCCTCTCTGGAAACACCATATATTTT. It specifies CATSRDLGQGLSGNTIYF.

CDR3: CASSSLRDRGPTGKAFF. In nucleotides, the CDR3 is TGTGCCAGCAGTTCCCTCCGGGACAGGGGGCCTACGGGCAAAGCTTTCTTT. This chain uses TRBV28 with TRBJ1-1; 12 bases fit TRBD1. V lost 4 bases, J lost 9 bases, and 15 bases stayed unmatched. The CDR3 is 17 amino acids. Looked up from germline, CDR1 is MDHEN and CDR2 is SYDVKM.

This clone was detected only a few times. The chain links TRBV21-1 to TRBJ1-2; the table's D call, TRBD1, has no DNA check behind it. TRBV21-1 is described as a pseudogene. The CDR3 contains 12 residues. CDR3 in amino acids: CASSKADRGYTF. The CDR3 nucleotides are TGTGCCAGCAGCAAAGCAGACAGAGGCTACACCTTC.

The rearrangement uses TRBV6-1 and TRBJ2-7; TRBD1 aligns across 7 bases. The germline V gene encodes CDR1 MNHNS and CDR2 SASEGT. V lost 0 bases to trimming and J lost 11 bases; unmatched junction nucleotides: 4. CDR3 length: 12 residues. This CDR3 reads CASSEAGGKEYF. As DNA, the CDR3 is TGTGCCAGCAGTGAAGCAGGGGGCAAGGAGTACTTC.

The chain has TRBV7-2 and TRBJ2-1; maybe TRBD2 (7 bases). Germline lookup yields CDR1 SGHTA and CDR2 FQGNSA. CDR3 length: 17 amino acids. The V end lost 5 bases, the J end lost 0 bases, and 17 bases lay between the germline ends. The CDR3 DNA follows: TGTGCCAGCAGCAAGATAAGGGGGGGGACCTCCTACAATGAGCAGTTCTTC. Translation gives CASSKIRGGTSYNEQFF.

The rearrangement joins TRBV5-1 to TRBJ2-1, with 14 positions matching TRBD2. Trimming at V came to 0 bases and at J to 8 bases, leaving 4 bases not matched to a gene. The germline V gene has CDR1 SGHRS and CDR2 YFSETQ. There are 16 residues in the CDR3. CDR3 protein: CASSLATSGGAHEQFF. For the CDR3, the DNA is TGCGCCAGCAGCTTGGCGACTAGCGGGGGGGCTCATGAGCAGTTCTTC.

This rearrangement joins TRBV6-1 to TRBJ1-5; D ambiguous. The CDR3 contains 13 residues. Germline V CDR1 and CDR2: MNHNS, SASEGT. The V end lost 2 bases, the J end lost 4 bases, and 6 bases lay between the germline ends. CDR3 DNA: TGTGCCAGCAGTGAAAGAGAGAATCAGCCCCAGCATTTT. Translation gives CASSERENQPQHF.

This chain links TRBV27 with TRBJ1-2, with 9 bases fitting TRBD1. Germline trimming cut 4 bases from V and 8 bases from J; bases unmatched to any gene: 8. The germline CDR1 and CDR2 sequences are MNHEY and SMNVEV (reference sequence). CDR3 length: 14 amino acids. CDR3 DNA sequence: TGTGCCAGCAGTTCCTTGGACAGGGGATACGGCTACACCTTC. Its translation is CASSSLDRGYGYTF.

The genes are TRBV6-2 or TRBV6-3 and TRBJ2-1, with D perhaps TRBD2 (6 bases). The CDR3 sequence is 15 residues long. Trimming took 2 bases from V and 4 from J, leaving 12 bases between them. From germline, CDR1 is MNHEY and CDR2 SVGEGT. The CDR3 loop reads CASSYPRGWYNEQFF. The CDR3 DNA is TGTGCCAGCAGTTACCCCCGGGGGTGGTACAATGAGCAGTTCTTC.

As concerns this clone: Relative to the germline gene, one junction end is altered; a read error may explain this. The V call is TRBV18, the J call TRBJ1-4; a possible D gene is TRBD1 (6 bases). Germline V gene sequence: CDR1 KGHSH, CDR2 LQKENI. The CDR3 contains 14 residues. CDR3 loop: CASSPLGGGEKLFF. The CDR3 nucleotides read TGTGCCAGCTCCCCACTTGGGGGCGGGGAAAAACTGTTTTTT.

The table lists this clone with a few counts. This chain connects TRBV28 to TRBJ1-5; D is uncertain. CDR1 and CDR2 (germline): MDHEN, SYDVKM. The CDR3 runs to 11 residues. V was clipped by 11 bases and J by 2 bases, with 7 bases between them. In DNA form, the CDR3 reads TGTGCCGCCGGGGGCAATCAGCCCCAGCATTTT. Protein product: CAAGGNQPQHF.

CDR3 in DNA: TGTGCCAGCAGTACTCGGACAGGAAATGAAAAACTGTTTTTT. Translating gives CASSTRTGNEKLFF. The J gene is TRBJ1-4, the V gene TRBV2; TRBD1 matches at 7 bases. Germline CDR1 SNHLY, CDR2 FYNNEI. The CDR3 contains 14 residues. V lost 5 bases to trimming and J lost 5 bases; unmatched junction nucleotides: 5.

The chain joins TRBV18 to TRBJ1-4; D is unclear. With 2 bases removed from V and 0 bases from J, the gap between germline ends came to 7 bases. CDR3 length equals 15 residues. CDR1 is KGHSH and CDR2 is LQKENI in the germline V gene. CDR3 protein: CASSPTGATNEKLFF. Here the CDR3 DNA reads TGTGCCAGCTCACCAACCGGGGCAACTAATGAAAAACTGTTTTTT. Full variable domain (outside the CDR3, taken from reference TRBV18 and TRBJ1-4): NAGVMQNPRHLVRRRGQEARLRCSPMKGHSHVYWYRQLPEEGLKFMVYLQKENIIDESGMPKERFSAEFPKEGPSILRIQQVVRGDSAAYFCASSPTGATNEKLFFGSGTQLSVL.